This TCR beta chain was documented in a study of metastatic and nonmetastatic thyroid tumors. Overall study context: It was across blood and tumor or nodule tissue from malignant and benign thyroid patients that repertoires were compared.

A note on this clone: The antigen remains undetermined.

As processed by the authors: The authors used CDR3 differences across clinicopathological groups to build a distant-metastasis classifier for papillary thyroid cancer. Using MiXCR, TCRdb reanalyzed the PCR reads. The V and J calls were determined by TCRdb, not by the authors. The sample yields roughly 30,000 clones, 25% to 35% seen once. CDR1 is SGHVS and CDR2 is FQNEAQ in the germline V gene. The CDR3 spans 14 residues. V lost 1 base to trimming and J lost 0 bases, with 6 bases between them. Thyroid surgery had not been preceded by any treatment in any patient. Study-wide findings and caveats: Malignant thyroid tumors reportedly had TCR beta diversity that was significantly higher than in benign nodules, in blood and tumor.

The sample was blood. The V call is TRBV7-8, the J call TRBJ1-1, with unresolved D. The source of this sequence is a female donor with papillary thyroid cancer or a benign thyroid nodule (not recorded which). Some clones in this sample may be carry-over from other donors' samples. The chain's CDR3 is CASSLVQVNTEAFF. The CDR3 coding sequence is TGTGCCAGCAGCTTAGTCCAGGTGAACACTGAAGCTTTCTTT.